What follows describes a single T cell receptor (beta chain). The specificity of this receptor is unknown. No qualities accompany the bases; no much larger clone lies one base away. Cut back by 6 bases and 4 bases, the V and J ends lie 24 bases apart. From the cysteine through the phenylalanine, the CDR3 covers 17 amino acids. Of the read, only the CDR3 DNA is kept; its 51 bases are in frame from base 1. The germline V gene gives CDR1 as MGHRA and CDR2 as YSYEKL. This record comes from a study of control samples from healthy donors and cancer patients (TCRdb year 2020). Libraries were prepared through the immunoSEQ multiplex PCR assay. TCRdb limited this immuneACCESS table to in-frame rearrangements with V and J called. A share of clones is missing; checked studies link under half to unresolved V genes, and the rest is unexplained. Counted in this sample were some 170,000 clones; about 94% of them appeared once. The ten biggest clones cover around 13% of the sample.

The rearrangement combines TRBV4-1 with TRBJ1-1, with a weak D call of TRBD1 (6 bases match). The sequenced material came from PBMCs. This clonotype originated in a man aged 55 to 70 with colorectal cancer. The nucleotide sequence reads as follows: TGCGCCAGCAGTCCAAACCCCAACTCTGAGGGGGGCACTGAAGCTTTCTTT. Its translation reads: CASSPNPNSEGGTEAFF.